This T cell receptor beta chain derives from a study of vaccination effects on CD4 cells after COVID-19. Study summary: Relative to the second dose, post-vaccine samples were obtained a median of 72 days later.

CDR3 length equals 14 residues. V was clipped by 7 bases and J by 5 bases; unmatched bases: 8. Germline V CDR1 and CDR2: ENHRY, SYGVKD. A remark on this clone: As yet, its antigen is unknown.

Scientists isolated CD4+ T cells after a roughly 10-day culture period ended. Two doses of BNT162b2 or mRNA-1273 vaccine were administered to participants. Vaccine recipients lacked prior SARS-CoV-2 infection and had negative nucleocapsid antibodies. The authors exchanged half the medium for IL-2 medium on days 3 and 7. Sequencing used immunoSEQ multiplex PCR; TCRdb keeps in-frame clones, though not all of them. The table has about 57,000 clones, just under 80% seen once. The chain employs TRBV10-3 and TRBJ2-7; TRBD2 agrees at 10 bases. The material sequenced was CD4+ T cells from PBMCs cultured without peptide, taken after COVID-19 vaccination. The clonotype comes from a human donor who received a COVID-19 vaccine. CDR3 DNA: TGTGCCATCAAAATAGCGGGAGGTGGCCACGAGCAGTACTTC. Translation: CAIKIAGGGHEQYF.